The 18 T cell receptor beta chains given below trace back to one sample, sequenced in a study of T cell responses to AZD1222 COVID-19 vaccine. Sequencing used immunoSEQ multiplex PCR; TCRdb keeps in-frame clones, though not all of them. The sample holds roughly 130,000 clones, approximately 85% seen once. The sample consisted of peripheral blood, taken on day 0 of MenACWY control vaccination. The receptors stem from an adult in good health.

In DNA, the CDR3 is TGTGCCAGCAGTTTACTACTCAGCACAGATACGCAGTATTTT. Its translation: CASSLLLSTDTQYF. The chain is built from TRBV27 and TRBJ2-3; D ambiguous. V was clipped by 2 bases and J by 0 bases, with 6 bases between them. Germline V gives CDR1 MNHEY, CDR2 SMNVEV (reference sequence). This CDR3 comprises 14 residues.

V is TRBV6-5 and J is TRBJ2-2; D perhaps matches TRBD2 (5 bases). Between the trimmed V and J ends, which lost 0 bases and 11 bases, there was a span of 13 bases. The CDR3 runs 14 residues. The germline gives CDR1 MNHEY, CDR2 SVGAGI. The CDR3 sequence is CASSYSGSRAELFF. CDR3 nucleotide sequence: TGTGCCAGCAGTTACTCTGGCTCGAGGGCTGAGCTGTTTTTT.

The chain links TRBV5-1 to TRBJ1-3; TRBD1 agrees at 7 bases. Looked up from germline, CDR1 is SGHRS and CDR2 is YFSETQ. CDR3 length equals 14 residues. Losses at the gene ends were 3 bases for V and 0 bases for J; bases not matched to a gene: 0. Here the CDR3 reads CASSWDSSGNTIYF. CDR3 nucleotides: TGCGCCAGCAGCTGGGACAGCTCTGGAAACACCATATATTTT.

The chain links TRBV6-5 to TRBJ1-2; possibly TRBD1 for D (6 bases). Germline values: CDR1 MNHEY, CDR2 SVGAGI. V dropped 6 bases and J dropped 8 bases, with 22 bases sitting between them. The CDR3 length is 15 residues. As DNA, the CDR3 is TGTGCCAGCAGCCACCTTAGTACGGGGGGCTGGGGCTACACCTTC. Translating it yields CASSHLSTGGWGYTF.

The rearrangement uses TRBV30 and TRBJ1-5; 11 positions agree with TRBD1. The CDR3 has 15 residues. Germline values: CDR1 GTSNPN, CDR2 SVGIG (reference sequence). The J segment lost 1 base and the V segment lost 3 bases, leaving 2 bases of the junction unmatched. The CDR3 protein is CAWRDRGRSNQPQHF. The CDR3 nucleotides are TGTGCCTGGAGGGACAGGGGGCGAAGCAATCAGCCCCAGCATTTT.

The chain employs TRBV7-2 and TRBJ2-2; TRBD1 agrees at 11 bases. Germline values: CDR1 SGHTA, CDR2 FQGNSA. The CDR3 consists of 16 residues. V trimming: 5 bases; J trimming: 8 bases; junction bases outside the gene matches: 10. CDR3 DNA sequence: TGTGCCAGCAGCCGGACCGGGACAGGGGGGAAAGGGGAGCTGTTTTTT. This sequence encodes CASSRTGTGGKGELFF.

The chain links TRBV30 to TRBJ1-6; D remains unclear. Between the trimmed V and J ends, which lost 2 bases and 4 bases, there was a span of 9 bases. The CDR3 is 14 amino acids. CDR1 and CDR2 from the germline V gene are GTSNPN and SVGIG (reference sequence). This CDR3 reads CAWSLTSYNSPLHF. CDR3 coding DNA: TGTGCCTGGAGTTTGACGAGTTATAATTCACCCCTCCACTTT.

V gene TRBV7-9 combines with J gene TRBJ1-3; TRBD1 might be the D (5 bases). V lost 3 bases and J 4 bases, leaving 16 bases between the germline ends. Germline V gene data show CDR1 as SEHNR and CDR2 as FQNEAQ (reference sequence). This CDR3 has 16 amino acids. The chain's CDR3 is CASSLEMGVDGNTIYF. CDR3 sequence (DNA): TGTGCCAGCAGCTTGGAGATGGGGGTGGACGGAAACACCATATATTTT.

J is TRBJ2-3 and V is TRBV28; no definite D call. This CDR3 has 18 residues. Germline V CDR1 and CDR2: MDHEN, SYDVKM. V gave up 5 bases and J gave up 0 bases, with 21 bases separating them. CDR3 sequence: CASSAGLLGKMSTDTQYF. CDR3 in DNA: TGTGCCAGCAGTGCCGGCTTATTAGGGAAAATGAGCACAGATACGCAGTATTTT.

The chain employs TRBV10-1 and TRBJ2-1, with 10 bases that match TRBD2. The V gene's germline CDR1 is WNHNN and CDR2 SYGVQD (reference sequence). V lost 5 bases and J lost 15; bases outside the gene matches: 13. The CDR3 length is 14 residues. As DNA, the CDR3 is TGCGCCAGCAGTAAATACGGGACTAGCGAGGGTCTGTTCTTC. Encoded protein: CASSKYGTSEGLFF.

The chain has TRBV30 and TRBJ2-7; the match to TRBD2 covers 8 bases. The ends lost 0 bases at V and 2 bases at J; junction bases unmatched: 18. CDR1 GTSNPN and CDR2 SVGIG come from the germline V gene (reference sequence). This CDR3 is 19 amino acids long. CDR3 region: CAWSVPGSRLATTAYEQYF. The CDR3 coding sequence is TGTGCCTGGAGTGTACCCGGCAGCCGACTAGCGACGACCGCCTACGAGCAGTACTTC.

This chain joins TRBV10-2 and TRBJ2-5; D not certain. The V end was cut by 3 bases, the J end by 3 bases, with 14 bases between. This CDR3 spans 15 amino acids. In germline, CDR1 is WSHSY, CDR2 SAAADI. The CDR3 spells CASSDNSAAKETQYF. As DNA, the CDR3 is TGCGCCAGCAGTGATAATTCGGCGGCTAAAGAGACCCAGTACTTC.

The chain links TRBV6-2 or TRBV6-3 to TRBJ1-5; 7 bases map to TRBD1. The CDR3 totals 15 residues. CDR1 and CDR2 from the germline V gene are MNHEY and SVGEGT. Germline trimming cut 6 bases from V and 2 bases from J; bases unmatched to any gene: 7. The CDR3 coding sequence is TGTGCCAGCAGCCGGATTGGACAGGGCAATCAGCCCCAGCATTTT. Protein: CASSRIGQGNQPQHF.

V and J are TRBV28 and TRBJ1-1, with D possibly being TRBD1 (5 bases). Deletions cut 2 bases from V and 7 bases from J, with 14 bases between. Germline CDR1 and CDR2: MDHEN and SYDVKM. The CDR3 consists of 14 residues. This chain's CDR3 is CASSLSGVTVEAFF. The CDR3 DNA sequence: TGTGCCAGCAGTTTAAGTGGGGTGACAGTTGAAGCTTTCTTT. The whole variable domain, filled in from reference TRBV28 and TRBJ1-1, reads DVKVTQSSRYLVKRTGEKVFLECVQDMDHENMFWYRQDPGLGLRLIYFSYDVKMKEKGDIPEGYSVSREKKERFSLILESASTNQTSMYLCASSLSGVTVEAFFGQGTRLTVV.

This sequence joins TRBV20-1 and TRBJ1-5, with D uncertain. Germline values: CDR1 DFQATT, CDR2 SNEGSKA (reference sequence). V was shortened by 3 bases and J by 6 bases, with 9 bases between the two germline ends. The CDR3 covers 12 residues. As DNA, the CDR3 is TGCAGTGCTAGTCGGCGGGGTCAGCCCCAGCATTTT. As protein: CSASRRGQPQHF.

The CDR3 region is CAISELRGDQPQHF. The DNA of the CDR3 is TGTGCCATCAGTGAGCTCAGGGGGGATCAGCCCCAGCATTTT. V and J are TRBV10-3 and TRBJ1-5; TRBD1 matches 7 bases. This CDR3 has 14 residues. Germline assignment: CDR1 ENHRY and CDR2 SYGVKD. With 2 bases clipped from V and 5 bases from J, the junction kept 3 bases outside the gene matches.

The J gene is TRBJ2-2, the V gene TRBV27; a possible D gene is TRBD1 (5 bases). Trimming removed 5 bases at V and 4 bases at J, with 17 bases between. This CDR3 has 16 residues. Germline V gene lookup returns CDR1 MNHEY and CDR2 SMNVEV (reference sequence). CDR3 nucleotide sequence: TGTGCCAGCAGTCCCGTGGGGCAGGGCGGCACCGGGGAGCTGTTTTTT. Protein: CASSPVGQGGTGELFF.

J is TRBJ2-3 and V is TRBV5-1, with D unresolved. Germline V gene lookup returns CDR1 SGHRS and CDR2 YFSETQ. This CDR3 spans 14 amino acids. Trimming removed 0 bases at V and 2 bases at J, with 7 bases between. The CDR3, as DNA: TGCGCCAGCAGCTTGGACTCCTACACAGATACGCAGTATTTT. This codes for CASSLDSYTDTQYF. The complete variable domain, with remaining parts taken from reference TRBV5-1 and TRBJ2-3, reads KAGVTQTPRYLIKTRGQQVTLSCSPISGHRSVSWYQQTPGQGLQFLFEYFSETQRNKGNFPGRFSGRQFSNSRSEMNVSTLELGDSALYLCASSLDSYTDTQYFGPGTRLTVL.